This T cell receptor beta chain was retrieved from a study of regulatory T cells in long-lasting Graves disease. Building of the TCR beta libraries involved iRepertoire HTBI primers and Arm-PCR of CDR3 regions. TCRdb itself ran the multiplex PCR reads through MiXCR, one entry per CDR3 protein. The sample holds hundreds of thousands of distinct CDR3 sequences, 15% to 20% seen once. V was shortened by 5 bases and J by 3 bases, with 11 bases between the two germline ends. This CDR3 comprises 14 residues. CDR1 and CDR2 from the germline V gene are MGHDK and SYGVNS. This clonotype was observed a handful of times. Time point meaning: newly diagnosed GD, antithyroid drugs for less than 3 months. PBMCs were the source of the RNA used for TCR sequencing. Graves' disease diagnoses followed American Thyroid Association guidelines. The sample was also reused in another study, on T cells in Graves' hyperthyroidism and ophthalmopathy. That source reports: Diagnosis of hyperthyroidism was new in patients aged 18 to 65, and its duration was under 2 months.

This specimen consisted of peripheral blood mononuclear cells (PBMCs), obtained at new diagnosis, from a patient treated with antithyroid drugs. This sequence was found in a man between 40 and 49 years old with Graves disease. The chain couples TRBV25-1 to TRBJ1-5; D unclear. DNA of the CDR3: TGTGCCAGCAGTCCTTACGGTTCCAATCAGCCCCAGCATTTT. Amino acids: CASSPYGSNQPQHF.